These 32 T cell receptor beta chains were sequenced from one sample in a study of shared clonotypes between healthy human individuals. This table comes from immunoSEQ multiplex PCR, and its TCRdb copy is limited to in-frame clones, with some not included. The data hold roughly 2,300,000 clones, with just under 95% observed a single time. The sequencing sample was made of naive CD4+ T cells from PBMCs. Noted subset: CD45RA+ positively selected. These receptors were taken from a man between 18 and 29 years old in good health. Some clones in this sample may be carry-over from other donors' samples.

The gene calls are TRBV19 and TRBJ2-1; D unclear. The CDR3 extends over 11 amino acids. Per germline, CDR1 LNHDA and CDR2 SQIVND (reference sequence). V was trimmed by 5 bases and J by 10 bases, leaving 9 bases between them. Here the CDR3 DNA reads TGTGCCAGTAGTGGGCTTCGCGAGCAGTTCTTC. Translating gives CASSGLREQFF.

The V call is TRBV29-1, the J call TRBJ2-1, with D uncertain. V was clipped by 6 bases and J by 0 bases, with 12 bases between them. This CDR3 comprises 14 residues. CDR1 and CDR2 from the germline V gene are SQVTM and ANQGSEA. The CDR3 DNA is TGCAGCGTGATTAGCTGGAGCTCCTACAATGAGCAGTTCTTC. Encoded protein: CSVISWSSYNEQFF.

The chain is built from TRBV7-6 and TRBJ1-2; D is undetermined. The CDR3 is 15 residues long. Trimming left V 1 base short and J 4 bases short, with 13 bases between. CDR1 SGHVS and CDR2 FNYEAQ come from the germline V gene. The CDR3 DNA follows: TGTGCCAGCAGCTTAGGGGTTGGGCGTCTCTATGGCTACACCTTC. This gives the protein CASSLGVGRLYGYTF.

In DNA form, the CDR3 reads TGTGCCAGCAGCTTAGGACCGGTGGGAGTGGTCTATGAGCAGTTCTTC. Amino acid sequence: CASSLGPVGVVYEQFF. The V gene is TRBV11-2, the J gene TRBJ2-1, with TRBD2 as a possible D gene (5 bases). This CDR3 comprises 16 residues. V was clipped by 1 base and J by 8 bases, with 18 bases between them. The germline CDR1 and CDR2 sequences are SGHAT and FQNNGV.

The chain has TRBV5-4 and TRBJ1-2; 11 bases map to TRBD1. The V gene end was trimmed by 2 bases and the J gene end by 4 bases; junction bases not matched to a gene: 4. The CDR3 sequence is 15 residues long. Germline V lookup: CDR1 SGHNT, CDR2 YYREEE (reference sequence). The CDR3 region has the DNA TGTGCCAGCAGCTTTCCGGACAGGGGGCCCTATGGCTACACCTTC. Its translation is CASSFPDRGPYGYTF.

This sequence joins TRBV28 and TRBJ1-5; a weak D match, TRBD1 (5 bases). Trimming cost V 7 bases and J 0 bases, with 10 bases left between them. Germline CDR1 and CDR2: MDHEN and SYDVKM. The CDR3 totals 14 residues. CDR3 DNA: TGTGCCAGCATGAGGGGCTATAGCAATCAGCCCCAGCATTTT. It codes for CASMRGYSNQPQHF.

The chain carries TRBV18 and TRBJ2-1; 9 nucleotides agree with TRBD1. Unmatched junction bases numbered 11, after V lost 4 bases and J lost 7 bases. Germline V gene data show CDR1 as KGHSH and CDR2 as LQKENI. The CDR3 runs to 16 residues. The CDR3 here is CASSLQGASGGNEQFF. The CDR3 nucleotides are TGTGCCAGCTCACTACAGGGGGCGTCCGGGGGAAATGAGCAGTTCTTC.

The chain combines TRBV18 with TRBJ1-5; tentatively, D is TRBD1 (5 bases). CDR3 length: 16 residues. Germline CDR1 KGHSH, CDR2 LQKENI. With 2 bases removed from V and 2 bases from J, the gap between germline ends came to 13 bases. CDR3 loop: CASSPGAGTGNQPQHF. The CDR3 bases are TGTGCCAGCTCACCAGGAGCAGGGACCGGCAATCAGCCCCAGCATTTT.

The CDR3 spells CSIGTSGSYEQYF. Here the CDR3 DNA reads TGCAGCATTGGGACTAGCGGTTCCTACGAGCAGTACTTC. The chain is built from TRBV29-1 and TRBJ2-7; TRBD2 agrees at 11 bases. There are 13 residues in the CDR3. The germline gives CDR1 SQVTM, CDR2 ANQGSEA. V dropped 8 bases and J dropped 1; count of bases not matched to a gene: 4.

This clone turned up a few times. The chain has TRBV7-8 and TRBJ2-7; 14 positions match TRBD2. This CDR3 spans 20 amino acids. Trimming took 11 bases from V and 4 from J; bases not matched to a gene: 25. CDR1 is SGHVS, CDR2 FQNEAQ, per germline. CDR3 residues: CAPWEGYGTSGSIELYEQYF. CDR3 nucleotide sequence: TGTGCCCCCTGGGAGGGGTACGGGACTAGCGGGAGTATAGAACTATACGAGCAGTACTTC. The full variable domain, completed using reference TRBV7-8 and TRBJ2-7, is GAGVSQSPRYKVAKRGQDVALRCDPISGHVSLFWYQQALGQGPEFLTYFQNEAQLDKSGLPSDRFFAERPEGSVSTLKIQRTQQEDSAVYLCAPWEGYGTSGSIELYEQYFGPGTRLTVT.

V is TRBV5-4 and J is TRBJ2-5; D tentatively fits TRBD1 or TRBD2 (5 bases each). V was clipped by 4 bases and J by 4 bases, with 17 bases between them. This CDR3 region has 15 residues. The germline V gene encodes CDR1 SGHNT and CDR2 YYREEE (reference sequence). The CDR3 region has the DNA TGTGCCAGCAGCCATGGGGACCCACAAATAGAGACCCAGTACTTC. Its translation is CASSHGDPQIETQYF. The whole variable domain, remainder taken from reference TRBV5-4 and TRBJ2-5, is ETGVTQSPTHLIKTRGQQVTLRCSSQSGHNTVSWYQQALGQGPQFIFQYYREEENGRGNFPPRFSGLQFPNYSSELNVNALELDDSALYLCASSHGDPQIETQYFGPGTRLLVL.

This rearrangement joins TRBV11-2 to TRBJ2-2, with 8 bases that match TRBD2. Germline trimming cut 6 bases from V and 5 bases from J; bases unmatched to any gene: 11. Germline-derived CDR1 and CDR2 are SGHAT and FQNNGV. The CDR3 length is 16 residues. The CDR3: CASRPLREGRTGELFF. DNA for the CDR3: TGTGCCAGCAGACCCCTTCGGGAGGGCCGGACCGGGGAGCTGTTTTTT. The complete variable domain, with remaining parts taken from reference TRBV11-2 and TRBJ2-2, reads EAGVAQSPRYKIIEKRQSVAFWCNPISGHATLYWYQQILGQGPKLLIQFQNNGVVDDSQLPKDRFSAERLKGVDSTLKIQPAKLEDSAVYLCASRPLREGRTGELFFGEGSRLTVL.

This clone has a handful of counts. The chain carries TRBV2 and TRBJ1-1, with D possibly being TRBD1 (6 bases). V was pared by 10 bases and J by 0 bases, with 12 bases between. The germline gives CDR1 SNHLY, CDR2 FYNNEI. The length of the CDR3 is 13 residues. The CDR3 DNA reads TGTGCCACCCTGGACAGAATGAACACTGAAGCTTTCTTT. Translation gives CATLDRMNTEAFF.

The chain is built from TRBV4-1 and TRBJ2-2, with D possibly being TRBD1 or TRBD2 (5 bases each). V shed 1 base and J shed 7 bases, with 16 bases lying between them. The CDR3 length is 16 residues. Germline V CDR1 and CDR2: MGHRA, YSYEKL. CDR3 bases: TGCGCCAGCAGCCAAGGTTTCCAGGGACGGAGCGGGGAGCTGTTTTTT. As protein: CASSQGFQGRSGELFF.

The count of this clone is one. The rearrangement joins TRBV6-6 to TRBJ2-1; D gene uncertain. The V end was cut by 4 bases, the J end by 10 bases, with 20 bases between. This CDR3 has 15 residues. The V gene's germline CDR1 is MNHNY and CDR2 SVGAGI (reference sequence). The CDR3 sequence is CASSSPGREAREQFF. The CDR3 DNA reads as TGTGCCAGCAGTTCCCCTGGACGAGAGGCCAGAGAGCAGTTCTTC.

The chain is built from TRBV28 and TRBJ2-1, with D possibly TRBD2 on 5 matching bases. V was cut by 5 bases and J by 0 bases, with 14 bases left in between. CDR1 is MDHEN, CDR2 SYDVKM, per germline. The CDR3 contains 16 residues. The CDR3 sequence is CASSLLTRGSYNEQFF. CDR3 in DNA: TGTGCCAGCAGTCTCTTGACCCGGGGCTCCTACAATGAGCAGTTCTTC.

V and J are TRBV28 and TRBJ1-5; 7 bases fit TRBD1. The CDR3 extends over 14 amino acids. Germline V gene data show CDR1 as MDHEN and CDR2 as SYDVKM. The V gene end was trimmed by 6 bases and the J gene end by 2 bases; junction bases not matched to a gene: 4. The CDR3 DNA reads TGTGCCAGCAGATTCCAGGGGGGCAATCAGCCCCAGCATTTT. Its protein is CASRFQGGNQPQHF.

The chain joins TRBV5-1 to TRBJ2-7, with TRBD1 identical over 9 bases. The CDR3 contains 14 residues. Germline CDR1 and CDR2: SGHRS and YFSETQ. V dropped 2 bases and J dropped 5; count of bases not matched to a gene: 5. The CDR3 DNA follows: TGCGCCAGCAGCTTTGGGACAGGGTATGACGAGCAGTACTTC. This encodes CASSFGTGYDEQYF.

The V call is TRBV7-2, the J call TRBJ2-1, with D perhaps TRBD2 (6 bases). Germline values: CDR1 SGHTA, CDR2 FQGNSA. Trimming took off 1 base at V and 3 bases at J, with 13 bases between the two ends. CDR3 length: 16 amino acids. In DNA form, the CDR3 reads TGTGCCAGCAGCTTAGTGACGGGAGCAGGCTACAATGAGCAGTTCTTC. Its protein product is CASSLVTGAGYNEQFF.

The genes are TRBV10-3 and TRBJ2-7; 7 bases are a match to TRBD1. The trim removed 4 bases at V and 11 bases at J, leaving 8 bases unmatched. The CDR3 extends over 12 amino acids. Germline-derived CDR1 and CDR2 are ENHRY and SYGVKD. Written as DNA, the CDR3 is TGTGCCATCAGTGGGGAAGGACAGGAGAAGTACTTC. This encodes CAISGEGQEKYF.

This clone was detected only once. The chain joins TRBV4-1 to TRBJ2-1; TRBD1 matches 11 bases. The germline CDR1 and CDR2 sequences are MGHRA and YSYEKL. The CDR3 has 16 amino acids. J gave up 9 bases and V 2 bases, and 9 bases lay outside the gene matches. CDR3 residues: CASSQPGQGAYGEQFF. Written as DNA, the CDR3 is TGCGCCAGCAGCCAACCAGGACAGGGGGCGTACGGTGAGCAGTTCTTC.

The chain recombines TRBV25-1 with TRBJ1-4, with D maybe TRBD1 (6 bases). Germline CDR1 and CDR2: MGHDK and SYGVNS. There are 15 residues in the CDR3. Trimming took off 4 bases at V and 3 bases at J, with 12 bases between the two ends. This CDR3 reads CASSVGGAANEKLFF. CDR3 sequence (DNA): TGTGCCAGCAGTGTGGGGGGGGCGGCTAATGAAAAACTGTTTTTT.

CDR3 in amino acids: CASSLAGPNYGYTF. In DNA, the CDR3 is TGTGCCAGCAGCTTGGCGGGGCCAAACTATGGCTACACCTTC. The V call is TRBV7-8, the J call TRBJ1-2; possibly TRBD1 for D (5 bases). This CDR3 is 14 amino acids long. The germline V gene has CDR1 SGHVS and CDR2 FQNEAQ. Trimming took 3 bases from V and 2 from J, leaving 10 bases between them.

The chain recombines TRBV28 with TRBJ2-5; TRBD2 aligns across 11 bases. The V gene end was trimmed by 5 bases and the J gene end by 4 bases; junction bases not matched to a gene: 12. CDR3 size: 17 residues. The germline CDR1 and CDR2 sequences are MDHEN and SYDVKM. DNA of the CDR3: TGTGCCAGCAGTCTTCATAGCGGGAGGGCCTTTTCAGAGACCCAGTACTTC. Translated: CASSLHSGRAFSETQYF. Supplemented by reference TRBV28 and TRBJ2-5, the full variable domain reads DVKVTQSSRYLVKRTGEKVFLECVQDMDHENMFWYRQDPGLGLRLIYFSYDVKMKEKGDIPEGYSVSREKKERFSLILESASTNQTSMYLCASSLHSGRAFSETQYFGPGTRLLVL.

The chain employs TRBV5-1 and TRBJ1-1; no definite D call. V was trimmed by 6 bases and J by 3 bases, leaving 15 bases between them. CDR1 and CDR2 (germline): SGHRS, YFSETQ. The CDR3 consists of 14 residues. CDR3 nucleotides: TGCGCCAGCACCCTCCAAAGGGCGGACACTGAAGCTTTCTTT. Translated, it gives CASTLQRADTEAFF.

The V and J genes are TRBV28 and TRBJ2-1; D gene uncertain. This CDR3 has 15 amino acids. Germline-derived CDR1 and CDR2 are MDHEN and SYDVKM. Deletions cut 6 bases from V and 4 bases from J, with 16 bases between. CDR3 nucleotide sequence: TGTGCCAGCAGGCTCCCCCCTCCCGGGTACAATGAGCAGTTCTTC. Encoded protein: CASRLPPPGYNEQFF. Based on the CDR3 plus reference TRBV28 and TRBJ2-1, the full variable domain is DVKVTQSSRYLVKRTGEKVFLECVQDMDHENMFWYRQDPGLGLRLIYFSYDVKMKEKGDIPEGYSVSREKKERFSLILESASTNQTSMYLCASRLPPPGYNEQFFGPGTRLTVL.

This chain links TRBV20-1 with TRBJ1-2; no reliable D call. The ends were cut back, 2 bases at V and 8 bases at J, with 9 bases in the middle. This CDR3 contains 11 residues. Germline-derived CDR1 and CDR2 are DFQATT and SNEGSKA (reference sequence). The CDR3 nucleotides are TGCAGTGCTAGAAACAGTGGCGGCTACACCTTC. Amino acid sequence: CSARNSGGYTF.

This chain joins TRBV5-4 and TRBJ2-1; D is ambiguous. Germline CDR1 and CDR2: SGHNT and YYREEE (reference sequence). Trimming took 4 bases from V and 6 from J, leaving 11 bases between them. The CDR3 length is 13 residues. CDR3 loop: CASSQDPSNEQFF. In DNA, the CDR3 is TGTGCCAGCAGCCAGGACCCTTCCAATGAGCAGTTCTTC.

V is TRBV18 and J is TRBJ1-2; D gene uncertain. V lost 0 bases and J lost 4, with 12 bases in between. The germline V gene encodes CDR1 KGHSH and CDR2 LQKENI. CDR3 size: 15 residues. CDR3 sequence reads: CASSPPGEGSYGYTF. CDR3 sequence (DNA): TGTGCCAGCTCACCACCCGGGGAAGGCTCCTATGGCTACACCTTC.

The chain employs TRBV11-2 and TRBJ2-1, with a possible D match to TRBD2 (5 bases). The CDR3 consists of 15 residues. V shed 5 bases and J shed 3 bases, with 14 bases lying between them. Germline V gives CDR1 SGHAT, CDR2 FQNNGV. CDR3 protein: CASSPGSLLYNEQFF. The CDR3 DNA follows: TGTGCCAGCAGCCCTGGGAGCCTACTCTACAATGAGCAGTTCTTC.

This clone was recorded once. V gene TRBV7-2 combines with J gene TRBJ1-4, with D perhaps matching TRBD1 (6 bases). Per the germline V gene, CDR1 is SGHTA and CDR2 is FQGNSA. Trimming took 5 bases from V and 6 from J, leaving 13 bases between them. The CDR3 covers 14 residues. The CDR3 region is CASSLGTPDEKLFF. CDR3 sequence (DNA): TGTGCCAGCAGCCTCGGGACACCAGATGAAAAACTGTTTTTT.

The V and J genes are TRBV4-1 and TRBJ2-7, with TRBD1 matching over 8 bases. The trim removed 3 bases at V and 2 bases at J, leaving 12 bases unmatched. This CDR3 has 17 residues. Germline V CDR1 and CDR2: MGHRA, YSYEKL. The DNA of the CDR3 is TGCGCCAGCAGCCAGACAGGGGATATACGGCAGACCTACGAGCAGTACTTC. Protein: CASSQTGDIRQTYEQYF.